The rows below give T cell receptor beta chains drawn from one sample of a study of beta chain features in type 1 diabetes. Assay used: immunoSEQ multiplex PCR; TCRdb lists only in-frame clones, some missing. The sample comprises 630,000 or so clones, roughly 13% of which are singletons, and around 0.04% rests with the top ten. The material sequenced was naive CD4+ T cells from blood. These receptors all come from a young man with type 1 diabetes. The CDR3 runs from the conserved cysteine through the conserved F or W. D genes are given only for firm matches. Clone size appears in some rows only: once, few, many, or a class for an expanded clone.

v_call	j_call	d_call	clone_size	cdr3_aa	cdr3_nt
TRBV25-1	TRBJ2-7	NA	NA	CASSEGYEQYF	TGTGCCAGCAGTGAGGGTTACGAGCAGTACTTC
TRBV6-1	TRBJ2-7	TRBD1	NA	CASSELDRGNEQYF	TGTGCCAGCAGTGAATTAGACAGGGGTAACGAGCAGTACTTC
TRBV7-2	TRBJ2-5	NA	NA	CASSLDGGAGQETQYF	TGTGCCAGCAGCTTAGACGGTGGAGCGGGCCAAGAGACCCAGTACTTC
TRBV11-2	TRBJ2-3	NA	few	CASSFRLGSTDTQYF	TGTGCCAGCAGCTTTCGCCTGGGGAGCACAGATACGCAGTATTTT
TRBV4-2	TRBJ2-7	NA	few	CASSLSDEQYF	TGTGCCAGCAGTCTGTCGGATGAGCAGTACTTC
TRBV5-1	TRBJ1-2	NA	NA	CASSLGGSDGYTF	TGCGCCAGCAGCTTGGGTGGCAGCGATGGCTACACCTTC
TRBV6-1	TRBJ1-2	NA	NA	CASSEASYGYTF	TGTGCCAGCAGTGAAGCTTCTTATGGCTACACCTTC
TRBV5-6	TRBJ2-3	TRBD2	NA	CASSWTSGGTDTQYF	TGTGCCAGCAGCTGGACTAGCGGGGGCACAGATACGCAGTATTTT
TRBV25-1	TRBJ2-1	NA	few	CASSESGPHEQFF	TGTGCCAGCAGTGAATCAGGGCCCCATGAGCAGTTCTTC
TRBV30	TRBJ1-2	NA	NA	CAWSVPLGGYTF	TGTGCCTGGAGTGTACCCCTCGGGGGCTACACCTTC
TRBV15	TRBJ2-1	TRBD2	NA	CATSRRGLSGGYNEQFF	TGTGCCACCAGCAGGAGGGGGTTGAGCGGGGGTTACAATGAGCAGTTCTTC
TRBV4-2	TRBJ2-3	TRBD2	NA	CASSQGKTSGARTQYF	TGTGCCAGCAGCCAAGGCAAGACTAGCGGGGCACGTACGCAGTATTTT
TRBV19	TRBJ2-7	NA	NA	CASKVGTPVGEQYF	TGTGCCAGCAAAGTCGGGACCCCAGTAGGCGAGCAGTACTTC
TRBV4-3	TRBJ2-5	NA	NA	CASSQDYSIWNEETQYF	TGCGCCAGCAGCCAAGATTATAGTATATGGAACGAGGAGACCCAGTACTTC
TRBV7-8	TRBJ1-2	NA	NA	CASSHSGAPLGTF	TGTGCCAGCAGCCACTCAGGGGCCCCTTTAGGCACCTTC
TRBV30	TRBJ2-1	NA	few	CAWSSSIMRREQFF	TGTGCCTGGAGTAGCAGTATCATGCGGCGTGAGCAGTTCTTC
TRBV11-2	TRBJ2-5	NA	few	CASSLLGSGETQYF	TGTGCCAGCAGCTTACTAGGGTCTGGCGAGACCCAGTACTTC